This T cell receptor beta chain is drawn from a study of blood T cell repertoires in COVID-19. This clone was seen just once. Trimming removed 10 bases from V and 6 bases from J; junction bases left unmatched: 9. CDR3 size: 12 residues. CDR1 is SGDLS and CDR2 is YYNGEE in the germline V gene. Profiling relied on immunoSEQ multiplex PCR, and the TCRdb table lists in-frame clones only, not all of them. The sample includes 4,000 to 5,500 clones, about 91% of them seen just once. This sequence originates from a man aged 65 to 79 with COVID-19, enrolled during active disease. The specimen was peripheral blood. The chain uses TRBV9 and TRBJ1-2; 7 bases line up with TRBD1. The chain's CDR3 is CAPKQGRNGYTF. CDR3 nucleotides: TGTGCCCCCAAACAGGGGAGGAATGGCTACACCTTC.